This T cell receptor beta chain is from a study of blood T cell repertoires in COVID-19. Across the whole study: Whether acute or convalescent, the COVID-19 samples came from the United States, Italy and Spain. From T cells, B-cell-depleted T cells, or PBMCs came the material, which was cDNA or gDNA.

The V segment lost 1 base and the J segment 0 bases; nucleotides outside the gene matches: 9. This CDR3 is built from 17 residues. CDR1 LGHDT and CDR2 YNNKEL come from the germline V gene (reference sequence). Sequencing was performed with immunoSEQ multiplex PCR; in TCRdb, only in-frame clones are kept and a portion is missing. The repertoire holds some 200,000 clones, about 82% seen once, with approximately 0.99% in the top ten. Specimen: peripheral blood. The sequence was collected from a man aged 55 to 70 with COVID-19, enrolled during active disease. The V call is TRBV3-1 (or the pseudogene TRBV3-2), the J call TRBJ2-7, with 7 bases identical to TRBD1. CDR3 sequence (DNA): TGTGCCAGCAGCCAAGGGGGACAGCAATTAAGCTCCTACGAGCAGTACTTC. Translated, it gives CASSQGGQQLSSYEQYF.